This TCR beta chain stems from a study of blood T cell repertoires in COVID-19. Across the study: Collection of acute and convalescent COVID-19 samples took place in the United States, Italy and Spain. T cells, B-cell-depleted T cells, or PBMCs supplied cDNA or gDNA.

The germline V gene encodes CDR1 SQVTM and CDR2 ANQGSEA. The CDR3 spans 13 residues. Trimming stripped 5 bases from V and 4 bases from J, with 15 bases between. In the source study's methods: Amplification from reference gene primers served as the basis for estimated nucleated cell counts. Here immunoSEQ multiplex PCR was the method, and the copy in TCRdb shows in-frame clones only, minus some. V, J and clone size are those of that table, while D and trimming were read from the DNA. The repertoire holds 150,000 to 200,000 clones, roughly four fifths seen once, with about a tenth in the top ten. The clonotype comes from a human donor in a cohort sampled during active COVID-19. The chain couples TRBV29-1 to TRBJ2-7; D gene ambiguous. Material: peripheral blood. In nucleotides, the CDR3 is TGCAGCGTTACAAGGCGGAACGAATACGAGCAGTACTTC. Amino acid sequence: CSVTRRNEYEQYF.